This T cell receptor beta chain was captured by sequencing in a study of identical twins. A note on this clonotype: The antigen is not known.

A universal primer site was created by template switching, with the cDNA bearing unique molecular identifiers. TCRdb reprocessed the 5' RACE reads with MiXCR, giving one entry per CDR3 protein. Of more than 400,000 distinct CDR3 sequences listed, roughly 15% are singletons. Looked up from germline, CDR1 is DFQATT and CDR2 is SNEGSKA (reference sequence). After removal of 5 bases from V and 5 bases from J, the junction contained 7 bases not matched to a gene. This CDR3 comprises 14 residues. Study-wide results and limits: In beta out-of-frame sequences, the excess sharing between twins was weaker.

The same data also contributed to another study, on yellow fever vaccine responses in identical twins.

The sequenced sample was CD4+ T cells sorted from blood. This receptor was taken from a woman between 18 and 29 years old in good health. The chain joins TRBV20-1 to TRBJ2-3; 10 positions agree with TRBD2. CDR3 DNA sequence: TGCAGTGCTTACAGCGGGGGGGCCGGAGATACGCAGTATTTT. Its translation: CSAYSGGAGDTQYF.